Listed here are 32 T cell receptor beta chains from one sample, sequenced in a study of cytomegalovirus exposure and HLA in healthy donors. The PCR employed 60 Vbeta primers together with 13 Jbeta primers. The data were produced by immunoSEQ multiplex PCR, yet TCRdb's version contains in-frame clones alone and is incomplete. The sample lists tens of thousands of clones; more than 60% were seen once. The sequenced sample consisted of PBMCs. All receptors come from a man aged 35-49 years in good health and CMV-seronegative.

V and J are TRBV4-2 and TRBJ1-3, with D unclear. V lost 1 base and J lost 4, with 14 bases in between. Germline CDR1 reads LGHNA; CDR2 reads YNFKEQ. This CDR3 is 16 amino acids long. This CDR3 reads CASSQAAAVGGNTIYF. The CDR3 DNA follows: TGTGCCAGCAGCCAAGCGGCAGCGGTAGGCGGAAACACCATATATTTT.

J is TRBJ1-6 and V is TRBV7-8; TRBD1 matches at 10 bases. J was trimmed by 8 bases and V by 5 bases; bases with no gene match: 6. Germline values: CDR1 SGHVS, CDR2 FQNEAQ. The CDR3 loop spans 15 amino acids. The CDR3 DNA follows: TGTGCCAGCAGCGGGGGACAGGGGCGCGATTCACCCCTCCACTTT. This sequence encodes CASSGGQGRDSPLHF.

The chain combines TRBV2 with TRBJ1-1, with TRBD1 as a possible D gene (5 bases). With 1 base removed from V and 7 bases from J, the gap between germline ends came to 19 bases. The CDR3 runs to 16 residues. Germline assignment: CDR1 SNHLY and CDR2 FYNNEI. The CDR3 region has the DNA TGTGCCAGCAGTGAAGACTCTGGGGGAAGGGGACTTGAAGCTTTCTTT. Its translation is CASSEDSGGRGLEAFF.

This chain links TRBV28 with TRBJ2-7; the match to TRBD1 covers 9 bases. V was pared by 4 bases and J by 1 base, with 2 bases of the junction left unmatched. Germline V gives CDR1 MDHEN, CDR2 SYDVKM. CDR3 length: 14 amino acids. CDR3 coding DNA: TGTGCCAGCAGTTCGACAGGGGGGTCCTACGAGCAGTACTTC. It specifies CASSSTGGSYEQYF.

The table lists this clone with a count of one. The chain carries TRBV7-2 and TRBJ2-3; D possibly corresponds to TRBD2 (6 bases). Trimming took off 7 bases at V and 2 bases at J, with 13 bases between the two ends. The CDR3 covers 14 residues. Germline V gene sequence: CDR1 SGHTA, CDR2 FQGNSA. The CDR3 DNA reads TGTGCCAGCACCAACGGACTACCCACAGATACGCAGTATTTT. It is translated as CASTNGLPTDTQYF.

V usage is TRBV18 and J usage is TRBJ2-3; D gene unclear. Germline lookup yields CDR1 KGHSH and CDR2 LQKENI. CDR3 length: 12 residues. Trimming removed 2 bases from V and 6 bases from J, with 6 bases in between. CDR3 amino acids: CASSPIPDTQYF. The CDR3 DNA reads TGTGCCAGCTCACCAATCCCGGATACGCAGTATTTT. Combining the CDR3 with reference TRBV18 and TRBJ2-3 gives the whole variable domain NAGVMQNPRHLVRRRGQEARLRCSPMKGHSHVYWYRQLPEEGLKFMVYLQKENIIDESGMPKERFSAEFPKEGPSILRIQQVVRGDSAAYFCASSPIPDTQYFGPGTRLTVL.

The genes are TRBV28 and TRBJ2-7; D not resolved. The germline gives CDR1 MDHEN, CDR2 SYDVKM. With 6 bases removed from V and 7 bases from J, the gap between germline ends came to 13 bases. This CDR3 spans 12 amino acids. CDR3 DNA sequence: TGTGCCAGCAGGTCGACAAGTTGGGAGCAGTACTTC. Protein sequence: CASRSTSWEQYF.

The chain employs TRBV5-4 and TRBJ2-1; D may be TRBD1 (6 bases). Trimming removed 3 bases at V and 2 bases at J, with 12 bases between. Per germline, CDR1 SGHNT and CDR2 YYREEE (reference sequence). This CDR3 is 15 amino acids long. For the CDR3, the DNA is TGTGCCAGCAGCTGGCACAGGGACCCCTACAATGAGCAGTTCTTC. It specifies CASSWHRDPYNEQFF.

The V call is TRBV11-1, the J call TRBJ1-1; D remains unclear. The CDR3 totals 13 residues. Trimming left V 6 bases short and J 1 base short, with 9 bases between. Germline lookup yields CDR1 SGHAT and CDR2 FQDESV (reference sequence). CDR3 bases: TGTGCCAGCAGTAGAACCGAGAACACTGAAGCTTTCTTT. The encoded protein is CASSRTENTEAFF. The full variable domain, its missing parts supplied by reference TRBV11-1 and TRBJ1-1, is EAEVAQSPRYKITEKSQAVAFWCDPISGHATLYWYRQILGQGPELLVQFQDESVVDDSQLPKDRFSAERLKGVDSTLKIQPAELGDSAMYLCASSRTENTEAFFGQGTRLTVV.

The rearrangement joins TRBV6-4 to TRBJ2-7; a possible D gene is TRBD1 (6 bases). The CDR3 length is 13 residues. Germline V lookup: CDR1 MRHNA, CDR2 SNTAGT. V lost 0 bases and J lost 6, with 9 bases in between. CDR3 amino acids: CASSDSRGSEQYF. The CDR3, as DNA: TGTGCCAGCAGTGACTCAAGGGGGAGCGAGCAGTACTTC.

This chain uses TRBV29-1 with TRBJ1-1; no clear D. The CDR3 loop spans 11 amino acids. The V gene lost 7 bases and the J gene lost 1 base, with 7 bases spanning the gap. Germline assignment: CDR1 SQVTM and CDR2 ANQGSEA. CDR3 sequence (DNA): TGCAGCGCCCGAGAGAACACTGAAGCTTTCTTT. This translates into CSARENTEAFF.

The genes are TRBV19 and TRBJ2-3; D gene ambiguous. This CDR3 is built from 13 residues. Deletions cut 3 bases from V and 3 bases from J, with 7 bases between. Germline V CDR1 and CDR2: LNHDA, SQIVND (reference sequence). The CDR3 protein is CASSIVRTDTQYF. The CDR3 coding sequence is TGTGCCAGTAGTATTGTTAGAACAGATACGCAGTATTTT.

J is TRBJ1-2 and V is TRBV2; 7 positions match TRBD1. Germline V gene lookup returns CDR1 SNHLY and CDR2 FYNNEI. CDR3 length: 15 amino acids. V was pared by 1 base and J by 6 bases, with 8 bases of the junction left unmatched. The CDR3: CASSEGAGGHDGYTF. CDR3 sequence (DNA): TGTGCCAGCAGTGAAGGGGCAGGGGGTCACGATGGCTACACCTTC.

The chain carries TRBV7-9 and TRBJ1-3; D is unresolved. The CDR3 contains 16 residues. Trimming took off 2 bases at V and 2 bases at J, with 13 bases between the two ends. Germline V gives CDR1 SEHNR, CDR2 FQNEAQ (reference sequence). The CDR3 loop reads CASSLYEARAGNTIYF. The CDR3 bases are TGTGCCAGCAGCTTATACGAGGCTCGAGCTGGAAACACCATATATTTT.

The chain has TRBV5-4 and TRBJ2-2; TRBD2 agrees at 9 bases. Germline assignment: CDR1 SGHNT and CDR2 YYREEE (reference sequence). V was pared by 4 bases and J by 5 bases, with 12 bases of the junction left unmatched. This CDR3 comprises 17 residues. The CDR3 sequence: CASSPGASSGKTGELFF. The CDR3 DNA reads as TGTGCCAGCAGCCCTGGGGCGTCTAGCGGGAAAACCGGGGAGCTGTTTTTT. The full variable domain, its missing parts supplied by reference TRBV5-4 and TRBJ2-2, is ETGVTQSPTHLIKTRGQQVTLRCSSQSGHNTVSWYQQALGQGPQFIFQYYREEENGRGNFPPRFSGLQFPNYSSELNVNALELDDSALYLCASSPGASSGKTGELFFGEGSRLTVL.

This chain uses TRBV28 with TRBJ1-4; no definite D call. The CDR3 length is 12 residues. Trimming cost V 2 bases and J 8 bases, with 6 bases left between them. Germline V gene lookup returns CDR1 MDHEN and CDR2 SYDVKM. The chain's CDR3 is CASSLRREKLFF. In DNA, the CDR3 is TGTGCCAGCAGTTTACGTCGGGAAAAACTGTTTTTT.

This rearrangement joins TRBV5-4 to TRBJ1-1; 7 bases fit TRBD1. V dropped 4 bases and J dropped 7; count of bases not matched to a gene: 7. The CDR3 runs to 13 residues. Per germline, CDR1 SGHNT and CDR2 YYREEE (reference sequence). CDR3 region: CASSLEPGGEAFF. CDR3 nucleotide sequence: TGTGCCAGCAGCCTCGAGCCAGGGGGTGAAGCTTTCTTT.

V and J are TRBV30 and TRBJ2-7; 8 bases line up with TRBD2. J was trimmed by 0 bases and V by 4 bases; bases with no gene match: 5. Germline CDR1 reads GTSNPN; CDR2 reads SVGIG (reference sequence). The CDR3 is made up of 14 amino acids. CDR3 nucleotide sequence: TGTGCCTGGACGTTTAGCGGGACCTCCTACGAGCAGTACTTC. This codes for CAWTFSGTSYEQYF.

CDR3 coding DNA: TGTGCCTGGAGTAGGGACAGGGGGCTTGGCTACACCTTC. Its translation: CAWSRDRGLGYTF. The rearrangement links TRBV30 to TRBJ1-2; 12 bases align to TRBD1. V lost 2 bases, J lost 7 bases, and 2 bases stayed unmatched. The length of the CDR3 is 13 residues. Germline-derived CDR1 and CDR2 are GTSNPN and SVGIG (reference sequence).

The CDR3, as DNA: TGTGCCAGCAACTACCCCGGGACAGACCTCTACGAGCAGTACTTC. It is translated as CASNYPGTDLYEQYF. This rearrangement joins TRBV27 to TRBJ2-7, with 7 nucleotides matching TRBD1. The CDR3 is 15 amino acids. Germline V lookup: CDR1 MNHEY, CDR2 SMNVEV (reference sequence). Trimming at V came to 7 bases and at J to 3 bases, leaving 12 bases not matched to a gene.

The chain couples TRBV19 to TRBJ1-3; perhaps TRBD1 as D (6 bases). The CDR3 spans 15 residues. CDR1 is LNHDA and CDR2 is SQIVND in the germline V gene (reference sequence). Trimming stripped 2 bases from V and 7 bases from J, with 15 bases between. The CDR3, as DNA: TGTGCCAGTAGTATATCCACGACAGGTCGCAACACCATATATTTT. Its protein product is CASSISTTGRNTIYF.

This chain links TRBV18 with TRBJ1-1; possible D gene TRBD1, 6 bases. CDR1 and CDR2 from the germline V gene are KGHSH and LQKENI. The CDR3 sequence is 15 residues long. The ends were cut back, 5 bases at V and 3 bases at J, with 16 bases in the middle. CDR3 coding DNA: TGTGCCAGCTCATCAAGAGAACAGGGATACACTGAAGCTTTCTTT. Amino acids: CASSSREQGYTEAFF.

There are a few counts of this clone. V usage is TRBV28 and J usage is TRBJ1-5, with D possibly being TRBD1 (5 bases). This CDR3 spans 18 amino acids. Trimming stripped 1 base from V and 2 bases from J, with 18 bases between. Germline CDR1 MDHEN, CDR2 SYDVKM. CDR3 sequence (DNA): TGTGCCAGCAGTTTATCCCCTGCAAGGGCAGGGCGCAATCAGCCCCAGCATTTT. It specifies CASSLSPARAGRNQPQHF.

This sequence joins TRBV7-2 and TRBJ1-2; 10 nucleotides agree with TRBD1. Per germline, CDR1 SGHTA and CDR2 FQGNSA. V was pared by 5 bases and J by 3 bases, with 6 bases of the junction left unmatched. CDR3 size: 15 residues. The chain's CDR3 is CASSVTGTGDYGYTF. As DNA, the CDR3 is TGTGCCAGCAGCGTCACCGGGACAGGGGACTATGGCTACACCTTC.

This chain connects TRBV11-2 to TRBJ2-7, with a weak D call TRBD1 (6 bases). The CDR3 consists of 15 residues. Germline V gene sequence: CDR1 SGHAT, CDR2 FQNNGV. Trimming stripped 5 bases from V and 0 bases from J, with 14 bases between. The CDR3 loop reads CASSIPGHGSYEQYF. The CDR3 DNA is TGTGCCAGCAGCATACCGGGACACGGCTCCTACGAGCAGTACTTC.

The V gene is TRBV30, the J gene TRBJ2-3; the match to TRBD1 covers 8 bases. Unmatched junction bases numbered 9, after V lost 0 bases and J lost 4 bases. The CDR3 consists of 16 residues. Germline V gene sequence: CDR1 GTSNPN, CDR2 SVGIG (reference sequence). The chain's CDR3 is CAWSVQGALSADTQYF. The DNA for the CDR3 is TGTGCCTGGAGTGTCCAGGGGGCGCTTTCGGCAGATACGCAGTATTTT.

The V gene is TRBV6-5, the J gene TRBJ2-2, with TRBD2 matching 8 bases. After removal of 0 bases from V and 11 bases from J, the junction contained 5 bases not matched to a gene. The germline V gene encodes CDR1 MNHEY and CDR2 SVGAGI. The CDR3 contains 14 residues. For the CDR3, the DNA is TGTGCCAGCAGTTACTCCGTCGGGGGGGATGAGCTGTTTTTT. Translation: CASSYSVGGDELFF.

This clone showed up just once. V gene TRBV2 combines with J gene TRBJ1-2; 7 positions match TRBD1. The J segment lost 8 bases and the V segment lost 8 bases, leaving 8 bases of the junction unmatched. This CDR3 contains 12 residues. In germline, CDR1 is SNHLY, CDR2 FYNNEI. The CDR3 protein is CASLHRGYGYTF. CDR3 DNA sequence: TGTGCCAGCCTCCACAGGGGTTACGGCTACACCTTC.

The chain has TRBV6-5 and TRBJ2-5; a weak D match, TRBD1 (5 bases). The CDR3 extends over 14 amino acids. V was cut by 8 bases and J by 8 bases, with 21 bases left in between. Germline V gene sequence: CDR1 MNHEY, CDR2 SVGAGI. The CDR3: CASGRGTGRETQYF. The CDR3 DNA reads as TGTGCCAGCGGCCGAGGTACAGGAAGGGAAACCCAGTACTTC.

V is TRBV5-1 and J is TRBJ2-7; D perhaps matches TRBD1 (6 bases). V was cut by 2 bases and J by 2 bases, with 14 bases left in between. The germline V gene has CDR1 SGHRS and CDR2 YFSETQ. CDR3 length: 15 amino acids. The CDR3 region is CASSLAGAYPYEQYF. Written as DNA, the CDR3 is TGCGCCAGCAGCTTAGCAGGGGCCTACCCCTACGAGCAGTACTTC.

The chain uses TRBV28 and TRBJ2-2; D gene uncertain. Germline-derived CDR1 and CDR2 are MDHEN and SYDVKM. The CDR3 spans 13 residues. The V end lost 3 bases, the J end lost 4 bases, and 6 bases lay between the germline ends. The CDR3 region is CASSFGLTGELFF. The CDR3 DNA reads TGTGCCAGCAGTTTTGGGCTCACCGGGGAGCTGTTTTTT.

The DNA for the CDR3 is TGCGCCACTCGACAGGGGGAAGGAGAGACCCAGTACTTC. This translates into CATRQGEGETQYF. The chain joins TRBV5-1 to TRBJ2-5; 9 positions match TRBD1. The CDR3 sequence is 13 residues long. Germline values: CDR1 SGHRS, CDR2 YFSETQ. V lost 9 bases, J lost 4 bases, and 7 bases stayed unmatched.